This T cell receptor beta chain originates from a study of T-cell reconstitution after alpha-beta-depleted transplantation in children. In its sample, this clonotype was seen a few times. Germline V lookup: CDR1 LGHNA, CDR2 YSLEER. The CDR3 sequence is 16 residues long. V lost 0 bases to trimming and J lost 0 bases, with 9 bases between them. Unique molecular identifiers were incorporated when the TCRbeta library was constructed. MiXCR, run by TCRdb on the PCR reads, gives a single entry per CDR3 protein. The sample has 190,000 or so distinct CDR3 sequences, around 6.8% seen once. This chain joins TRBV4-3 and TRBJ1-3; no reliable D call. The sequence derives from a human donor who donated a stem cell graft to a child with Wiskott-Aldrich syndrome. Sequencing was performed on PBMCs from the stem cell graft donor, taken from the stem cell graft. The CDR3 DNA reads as TGCGCCAGCAGCCAAGAGATCGCGGACTCTGGAAACACCATATATTTT. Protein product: CASSQEIADSGNTIYF.